The 18 T cell receptor beta chains presented below share a single source sample, sequenced in a study of blood T cell repertoires in COVID-19. Produced via immunoSEQ multiplex PCR; TCRdb's table is partial and in-frame only. In the table there are more than 45,000 clones, about 89% of which are singletons. The specimen was peripheral blood. The source of these receptors is a human donor in a cohort sampled during active COVID-19.

The genes are TRBV9 and TRBJ2-5; 10 bases align to TRBD2. The CDR3 contains 14 residues. Germline trimming cut 0 bases from V and 5 bases from J; bases unmatched to any gene: 1. CDR1 is SGDLS and CDR2 is YYNGEE in the germline V gene. CDR3 DNA sequence: TGTGCCAGCAGCGTAGCTAGCGGGAGTGAGACCCAGTACTTC. Amino acid sequence: CASSVASGSETQYF. Variable domain in full (rest from reference TRBV9 and TRBJ2-5): DSGVTQTPKHLITATGQRVTLRCSPRSGDLSVYWYQQSLDQGLQFLIQYYNGEERAKGNILERFSAQQFPDLHSELNLSSLELGDSALYFCASSVASGSETQYFGPGTRLLVL.

The V call is TRBV7-7, the J call TRBJ2-2, with D perhaps matching TRBD2 (6 bases). Germline CDR1 reads SSHAT; CDR2 reads FNYEAQ (reference sequence). CDR3 size: 17 residues. Trimming left V 2 bases short and J 0 bases short, with 13 bases between. The CDR3 loop reads CASSLRQTRSNTGELFF. The CDR3 DNA reads TGTGCCAGCAGCTTACGTCAGACTAGATCGAACACCGGGGAGCTGTTTTTT.

The chain employs TRBV24-1 and TRBJ2-1, with D possibly TRBD1 on 6 matching bases. Germline assignment: CDR1 KGHDR and CDR2 SFDVKD. V was shortened by 6 bases and J by 1 base, with 12 bases between the two germline ends. The CDR3 loop spans 15 amino acids. CDR3 protein: CATSKSTGSYNEQFF. The DNA of the CDR3 is TGTGCCACCAGTAAATCAACAGGGTCCTACAATGAGCAGTTCTTC.

The chain recombines TRBV6-4 with TRBJ2-1; 10 bases are shared with TRBD1. The CDR3 is made up of 17 amino acids. The V and J ends lost 8 bases and 7 bases, in that order; junction bases with no gene match: 17. Germline V CDR1 and CDR2: MRHNA, SNTAGT. The CDR3 sequence is CASPYEFETGGRNEQFF. In DNA form, the CDR3 reads TGTGCCAGCCCCTATGAGTTCGAGACAGGGGGCCGGAATGAGCAGTTCTTC.

This sequence joins TRBV5-1 and TRBJ2-7; D is undetermined. This CDR3 is built from 13 residues. The germline V gene encodes CDR1 SGHRS and CDR2 YFSETQ. V lost 1 base and J 6 bases, leaving 11 bases between the germline ends. The CDR3 region has the DNA TGCGCCAGCAGCTTGAGTCCCTCCGGCGAGCAGTACTTC. Amino acids: CASSLSPSGEQYF.

This sequence joins TRBV7-3 and TRBJ2-2, with D maybe TRBD1 (5 bases). The germline V and J ends were trimmed by 1 base and 4 bases, with 10 bases remaining between them. Germline CDR1 reads SGHTA; CDR2 reads FQGTGA. The CDR3 spans 15 residues. The CDR3 spells CASSLSQGGTGELFF. The CDR3 DNA follows: TGTGCCAGCAGCTTAAGCCAGGGCGGCACCGGGGAGCTGTTTTTT.

The chain links TRBV7-8 to TRBJ1-1; 9 positions match TRBD1. The CDR3 consists of 14 residues. Germline assignment: CDR1 SGHVS and CDR2 FQNEAQ. V shed 2 bases, J shed 7 bases, and the junction held 5 bases outside the gene matches. The CDR3 loop reads CASSLRDRADEAFF. For the CDR3, the DNA is TGTGCCAGCAGCTTAAGGGACAGGGCGGATGAAGCTTTCTTT.

This clone was observed a single time. The chain joins TRBV11-2 to TRBJ2-2; 9 bases are a match to TRBD2. Germline trimming cut 5 bases from V and 5 bases from J; bases unmatched to any gene: 12. Germline loops: CDR1 SGHAT, CDR2 FQNNGV. The CDR3 length is 17 residues. Here the CDR3 DNA reads TGTGCCAGCAGCCCTGGTGGTAGCGGGAGACATACCGGGGAGCTGTTTTTT. It codes for CASSPGGSGRHTGELFF.

This chain joins TRBV30 and TRBJ1-3; D is perhaps TRBD1 (6 bases). Germline V gene data show CDR1 as GTSNPN and CDR2 as SVGIG (reference sequence). The CDR3 runs to 15 residues. Trimming took 3 bases from V and 4 from J, leaving 16 bases between them. The CDR3 bases are TGTGCCTGGAGAGTAGCAGGGGCGGCAGGAAACACCATATATTTT. It specifies CAWRVAGAAGNTIYF.

V usage is TRBV28 and J usage is TRBJ1-6, with D uncertain. The germline CDR1 and CDR2 sequences are MDHEN and SYDVKM. The CDR3 sequence is 14 residues long. Trimming stripped 5 bases from V and 8 bases from J, with 13 bases between. For the CDR3, the DNA is TGTGCCAGCAGTACATGGACCGGGGATTCACCCCTCCACTTT. It codes for CASSTWTGDSPLHF.

The chain's CDR3 is CASSLPTGGNQPQHF. CDR3 DNA sequence: TGTGCCAGCAGTTTACCGACAGGGGGCAATCAGCCCCAGCATTTT. The chain uses TRBV28 and TRBJ1-5, with TRBD1 identical over 8 bases. CDR1 and CDR2 from the germline V gene are MDHEN and SYDVKM. V gave up 2 bases and J gave up 2 bases; unmatched junction bases: 2. The CDR3 runs to 15 residues.

The chain recombines TRBV6-4 with TRBJ1-5; the D gene is possibly TRBD1 (5 bases). Looked up from germline, CDR1 is MRHNA and CDR2 is SNTAGT. The V end lost 6 bases, the J end lost 5 bases, and 23 bases lay between the germline ends. The CDR3 is 17 residues long. CDR3 nucleotide sequence: TGTGCCAGCAGCAATCAGATGGGCAGGGCAAGGCATCAGCCCCAGCATTTT. This gives the protein CASSNQMGRARHQPQHF.

V and J are TRBV19 and TRBJ1-1; possibly TRBD1 for D (5 bases). The CDR3 loop spans 15 amino acids. Trimming left V 4 bases short and J 1 base short, with 13 bases between. Germline V gene sequence: CDR1 LNHDA, CDR2 SQIVND (reference sequence). In DNA form, the CDR3 reads TGTGCCAGTAGTACCTTAACAGGCGCGAACACTGAAGCTTTCTTT. Translated, it gives CASSTLTGANTEAFF.

This sequence joins TRBV3-1 (or the pseudogene TRBV3-2) and TRBJ2-3; no clear D gene. From germline, CDR1 is LGHDT and CDR2 YNNKEL (reference sequence). The CDR3 spans 17 residues. Trimming took 4 bases from V and 3 from J, leaving 20 bases between them. CDR3 sequence: CASSPTRRRSRTDTQYF. The DNA of the CDR3 is TGTGCCAGCAGCCCGACCCGACGGAGATCCAGAACAGATACGCAGTATTTT.

The chain recombines TRBV18 with TRBJ1-3, with TRBD1 as a possible D gene (5 bases). This CDR3 region has 15 residues. Trimming stripped 4 bases from V and 2 bases from J, with 12 bases between. Germline CDR1 and CDR2: KGHSH and LQKENI. The CDR3 loop reads CASSLQGRTGNTIYF. The CDR3 nucleotides read TGTGCCAGCTCACTGCAGGGCAGAACTGGAAACACCATATATTTT.

The chain employs TRBV2 and TRBJ2-3; D is unresolved. V was pared by 6 bases and J by 3 bases, with 4 bases between. CDR1 and CDR2 (germline): SNHLY, FYNNEI. The CDR3 runs to 11 residues. CDR3 amino acids: CASRSTDTQYF. The CDR3 DNA is TGTGCCAGCAGGTCAACAGATACGCAGTATTTT. The whole variable domain, remainder taken from reference TRBV2 and TRBJ2-3, is EPEVTQTPSHQVTQMGQEVILRCVPISNHLYFYWYRQILGQKVEFLVSFYNNEISEKSEIFDDQFSVERPDGSNFTLKIRSTKLEDSAMYFCASRSTDTQYFGPGTRLTVL.

The rearrangement links TRBV4-1 to TRBJ2-1; 10 nucleotides agree with TRBD2. J was trimmed by 7 bases and V by 0 bases; bases with no gene match: 12. This CDR3 contains 18 residues. The germline V gene encodes CDR1 MGHRA and CDR2 YSYEKL. The CDR3 nucleotides are TGCGCCAGCAGCCAAGATGGGGTGAGCGGGGGGGCGTTGAATGAGCAGTTCTTC. Its protein product is CASSQDGVSGGALNEQFF.

The chain employs TRBV2 and TRBJ2-1; 7 positions agree with TRBD2. Trimming cost V 5 bases and J 9 bases; bases outside gene matches: 7. Germline V gene data show CDR1 as SNHLY and CDR2 as FYNNEI. This CDR3 region has 13 residues. The CDR3 DNA sequence: TGTGCCAGCAGTCCCTCGGGGAGGGGTGAGCAGTTCTTC. Its protein product is CASSPSGRGEQFF.